What follows is one T cell receptor beta chain and its context. As yet, its antigen is unknown. The sample belongs to a study of T cell repertoires in cytomegalovirus infection. Overall study context: Well-studied HLA-B-restricted epitopes and recently identified HLA-C-restricted epitopes of CMV were both used in the study. CMV infection together with matching HLA type was indicated by public TCR beta signatures. The study's findings and limits: Cumulative frequency of public TCR beta families picked out carriers of CMV plus the relevant HLA.

The CDR3 loop spans 15 amino acids. V dropped 0 bases and J dropped 1 base, with 9 bases sitting between them. CDR1 MGHRA and CDR2 YSYEKL come from the germline V gene. TCRdb independently ran MiXCR on the reads; one entry per CDR3 protein. The sample yields about 700,000 distinct CDR3 sequences, around a third seen once. The receptor was derived from a human donor in good health (CMV status not recorded). Some clones in this sample may be carry-over from other donors' samples. Sequencing was performed on cultured PBMCs, taken from culture after CMV antigen stimulation. The chain links TRBV4-1 to TRBJ1-1, with D uncertain. CDR3 residues: CASSQETRPNTEAFF. CDR3 nucleotides: TGCGCCAGCAGCCAAGAAACCCGACCGAACACTGAAGCTTTCTTT.